A single sample is the source of the 31 T cell receptor beta chains below, sequenced in a study of shared clonotypes between healthy human individuals. Only in-frame clones appear in the TCRdb table, and some are missing; sequencing was by immunoSEQ multiplex PCR. The data hold over 1.4 million clones, with roughly 96% observed a single time. The sequenced sample consisted of naive CD4+ T cells sorted from blood. Indicated subset: CD45RA+ positively selected. The receptor set was obtained from a man aged 30-40 years in good health.

J is TRBJ2-3 and V is TRBV6-5, with D perhaps TRBD2 (5 bases). V was shortened by 4 bases and J by 7 bases, with 9 bases between the two germline ends. CDR1 and CDR2 from the germline V gene are MNHEY and SVGAGI. The CDR3 has 12 residues. The CDR3 DNA follows: TGTGCCAGCAGTTCCGGACTGTATACGCAGTATTTT. The encoded protein is CASSSGLYTQYF.

V usage is TRBV28 and J usage is TRBJ2-7; D is unclear. The CDR3 loop spans 11 amino acids. Germline lookup yields CDR1 MDHEN and CDR2 SYDVKM. V lost 2 bases to trimming and J lost 6 bases, with 5 bases between them. The CDR3 loop reads CASSLNFEQYF. The DNA of the CDR3 is TGTGCCAGCAGTTTAAATTTCGAGCAGTACTTC.

This chain uses TRBV9 with TRBJ2-7; unclear D gene. CDR3 length: 14 residues. Germline V gives CDR1 SGDLS, CDR2 YYNGEE. The V end was cut by 0 bases, the J end by 1 base, with 8 bases between. CDR3 coding DNA: TGTGCCAGCAGCGTAGGGCCGCAATCCTACGAGCAGTACTTC. Its protein is CASSVGPQSYEQYF.

Points on this clone: Within the sample, other DNA sequences also encode this same CDR3. This chain links TRBV6-5 with TRBJ2-7, with 10 bases fitting TRBD1. CDR1 and CDR2 (germline): MNHEY, SVGAGI. V trimming: 2 bases; J trimming: 6 bases; junction bases outside the gene matches: 4. This CDR3 comprises 14 residues. For the CDR3, the DNA is TGTGCCAGCAGTTACCTTGGACAGGGGGGCGAGCAGTACTTC. It translates to CASSYLGQGGEQYF.

The chain is built from TRBV7-3 and TRBJ1-2; D is unclear. The CDR3 consists of 13 residues. V dropped 0 bases and J dropped 4 bases, with 6 bases sitting between them. Looked up from germline, CDR1 is SGHTA and CDR2 is FQGTGA. CDR3 in amino acids: CASSLTMGYGYTF. CDR3 nucleotide sequence: TGTGCCAGCAGCTTAACGATGGGCTATGGCTACACCTTC.

This clone has just one count. The V gene is TRBV5-8, the J gene TRBJ2-7, with TRBD2 identical over 8 bases. This CDR3 is 16 amino acids long. The J segment lost 8 bases and the V segment lost 1 base, leaving 14 bases of the junction unmatched. Germline CDR1 and CDR2: SGHTS and YDEGEE. The CDR3 loop is CASSLFLAGTHSKQYF. The DNA for the CDR3 is TGTGCCAGCAGCTTGTTTCTAGCGGGCACCCATAGTAAGCAGTACTTC.

The chain recombines TRBV19 with TRBJ2-7; 9 bases are shared with TRBD1. The V gene's germline CDR1 is LNHDA and CDR2 SQIVND (reference sequence). Trimming at V came to 3 bases and at J to 3 bases, leaving 0 bases not matched to a gene. This CDR3 is built from 13 residues. CDR3 sequence reads: CASSMGQGYEQYF. CDR3 DNA: TGTGCCAGTAGTATGGGACAGGGCTACGAGCAGTACTTC.

The V gene is TRBV5-6, the J gene TRBJ2-7; D is uncertain. Trimming removed 5 bases at V and 4 bases at J, with 7 bases between. Germline assignment: CDR1 SGHDT and CDR2 YYEEEE. The CDR3 consists of 11 residues. The CDR3 coding sequence is TGTGCCAGCAGTTCTGAGTACGAGCAGTACTTC. This codes for CASSSEYEQYF.

This clone occurred once. The J gene is TRBJ1-1, the V gene TRBV28, with 7 bases identical to TRBD1. The CDR3 is 15 residues long. From germline, CDR1 is MDHEN and CDR2 SYDVKM. Trimming cost V 7 bases and J 1 base; bases outside gene matches: 9. The CDR3: CASITPGGPNTEAFF. In DNA form, the CDR3 reads TGTGCCAGCATTACACCAGGGGGTCCGAACACTGAAGCTTTCTTT.

CDR3 nucleotides: TGTGCCAGCTCACCAAGAATCCACGTTGCTGGGAGAAACACCGGGGAGCTGTTTTTT. Protein sequence: CASSPRIHVAGRNTGELFF. The V gene is TRBV18, the J gene TRBJ2-2, with D possibly matching TRBD2 (5 bases). Germline V gene sequence: CDR1 KGHSH, CDR2 LQKENI. Trimming removed 2 bases from V and 2 bases from J, with 21 bases in between. CDR3 length: 19 residues.

V usage is TRBV5-4 and J usage is TRBJ2-7, with 9 bases that match TRBD1. This CDR3 region has 16 residues. Trimming at V came to 4 bases and at J to 3 bases, leaving 11 bases not matched to a gene. Germline loops: CDR1 SGHNT, CDR2 YYREEE (reference sequence). The DNA of the CDR3 is TGTGCCAGCAGCAAGGACTCAGGACAGGGGAGCTACGAGCAGTACTTC. Protein: CASSKDSGQGSYEQYF.

The chain employs TRBV7-2 and TRBJ2-1, with 12 bases matching TRBD2. V dropped 5 bases and J dropped 7; count of bases not matched to a gene: 9. The CDR3 totals 16 residues. CDR1 is SGHTA, CDR2 FQGNSA, per germline. In DNA, the CDR3 is TGTGCCAGCAGCCCGAGACTAGCGGGAGAATCAAATGAGCAGTTCTTC. It translates to CASSPRLAGESNEQFF.

The chain employs TRBV7-2 and TRBJ2-3; D not resolved. Germline assignment: CDR1 SGHTA and CDR2 FQGNSA. V lost 4 bases and J lost 5, with 10 bases in between. The CDR3 is made up of 13 amino acids. CDR3 DNA: TGTGCCAGCAGCTATGTATCTAGAGATACGCAGTATTTT. Translating it yields CASSYVSRDTQYF.

The CDR3 region has the DNA TGTGCCAGCAGTCCCCGGGACAGTCTTAAACGGGAATGGAATCAGCCCCAGCATTTT. It codes for CASSPRDSLKREWNQPQHF. V and J are TRBV28 and TRBJ1-5; 7 bases are shared with TRBD1. CDR3 length: 19 residues. Per the germline V gene, CDR1 is MDHEN and CDR2 is SYDVKM. The V and J ends lost 5 bases and 4 bases, in that order; junction bases with no gene match: 20.

The rearrangement uses TRBV5-5 and TRBJ2-2, with TRBD2 identical over 13 bases. V was clipped by 4 bases and J by 4 bases; unmatched bases: 7. The germline V gene encodes CDR1 SGHKS and CDR2 YYEKEE (reference sequence). The CDR3 has 17 amino acids. The CDR3 is CASSRWTSGSGTGELFF. CDR3 nucleotide sequence: TGTGCCAGCAGCAGATGGACTAGCGGGAGCGGCACCGGGGAGCTGTTTTTT.

This clone has just one count. The chain joins TRBV18 to TRBJ2-7, with 9 bases identical to TRBD1. V gave up 2 bases and J gave up 4 bases; unmatched junction bases: 9. This CDR3 region has 16 residues. Per germline, CDR1 KGHSH and CDR2 LQKENI. CDR3 residues: CASSPITPGQGYEQYF. In DNA form, the CDR3 reads TGTGCCAGCTCACCAATTACACCGGGACAGGGATACGAGCAGTACTTC.

The gene calls are TRBV7-2 and TRBJ2-7, with 7 positions matching TRBD2. The J segment lost 3 bases and the V segment lost 10 bases, leaving 9 bases of the junction unmatched. Per the germline V gene, CDR1 is SGHTA and CDR2 is FQGNSA. This CDR3 has 13 residues. The CDR3 loop is CATSSGPYYEQYF. The CDR3, as DNA: TGTGCCACATCTAGCGGACCTTACTACGAGCAGTACTTC.

The chain couples TRBV2 to TRBJ1-3; no definite D call. The CDR3 is 15 amino acids. V lost 7 bases and J lost 3, with 16 bases in between. Per germline, CDR1 SNHLY and CDR2 FYNNEI. The CDR3 DNA reads TGTGCCAGCATTCGCGAAAGAAATTATGGAAACACCATATATTTT. Amino acids: CASIRERNYGNTIYF.

This chain uses TRBV7-9 with TRBJ2-4; no definite D call. V dropped 5 bases and J dropped 9 bases, with 17 bases sitting between them. Germline loops: CDR1 SEHNR, CDR2 FQNEAQ (reference sequence). The length of the CDR3 is 14 residues. The CDR3, as DNA: TGTGCCAGCAGCCCCTACGAGGCCCTTGGCATTCAGTACTTC. Translation: CASSPYEALGIQYF.

The chain combines TRBV5-1 with TRBJ2-2; TRBD2 aligns across 10 bases. Germline-derived CDR1 and CDR2 are SGHRS and YFSETQ. With 0 bases clipped from V and 6 bases from J, the junction kept 5 bases outside the gene matches. The CDR3 has 16 residues. CDR3 sequence: CASSLETSGSSGELFF. DNA for the CDR3: TGCGCCAGCAGCTTGGAGACTAGCGGGTCTTCCGGGGAGCTGTTTTTT.

Notes on this clone: The same CDR3 arises from other DNA sequences in this sample as well. The CDR3 loop reads CASNSPGQGYEQYF. CDR3 nucleotides: TGTGCCAGCAACAGTCCGGGACAGGGTTACGAGCAGTACTTC. The J gene is TRBJ2-7, the V gene TRBV28; 9 bases agree with TRBD1. This CDR3 has 14 amino acids. Germline-derived CDR1 and CDR2 are MDHEN and SYDVKM. Trimming removed 7 bases from V and 4 bases from J; junction bases left unmatched: 8.

J is TRBJ2-5 and V is TRBV9, with 11 bases aligning to TRBD1. Trimming removed 0 bases from V and 2 bases from J; junction bases left unmatched: 0. CDR1 and CDR2 (germline): SGDLS, YYNGEE. The CDR3 has 15 residues. CDR3 region: CASSVGDRGQETQYF. In DNA form, the CDR3 reads TGTGCCAGCAGCGTAGGGGACAGGGGGCAAGAGACCCAGTACTTC.

The chain has TRBV27 and TRBJ2-7, with a tentative D call TRBD2 (6 bases). The V and J ends lost 0 bases and 8 bases respectively, with 17 bases between them. The length of the CDR3 is 15 residues. Germline lookup yields CDR1 MNHEY and CDR2 SMNVEV (reference sequence). CDR3 loop: CASSLSRDPLQKQYF. In DNA, the CDR3 is TGTGCCAGCAGTTTATCGCGGGACCCCCTCCAGAAGCAGTACTTC.

The rearrangement links TRBV28 to TRBJ2-7, with 8 bases aligning to TRBD2. This CDR3 has 14 residues. Germline loops: CDR1 MDHEN, CDR2 SYDVKM. V lost 7 bases to trimming and J lost 3 bases; unmatched junction nucleotides: 8. CDR3: CASKEEGTSYEQYF. The CDR3 DNA is TGTGCCAGCAAGGAGGAGGGGACTAGCTACGAGCAGTACTTC. Supplemented by reference TRBV28 and TRBJ2-7, the full variable domain reads DVKVTQSSRYLVKRTGEKVFLECVQDMDHENMFWYRQDPGLGLRLIYFSYDVKMKEKGDIPEGYSVSREKKERFSLILESASTNQTSMYLCASKEEGTSYEQYFGPGTRLTVT.

The rearrangement links TRBV6-5 to TRBJ1-2, with D uncertain. Germline V gene data show CDR1 as MNHEY and CDR2 as SVGAGI. Trimming stripped 6 bases from V and 3 bases from J, with 11 bases between. The CDR3 runs 13 residues. Here the CDR3 DNA reads TGTGCCAGCAGAGTGACGTTTGACTATGGCTACACCTTC. It codes for CASRVTFDYGYTF.

The rearrangement links TRBV29-1 to TRBJ2-1, with 8 bases aligning to TRBD2. Germline V gene lookup returns CDR1 SQVTM and CDR2 ANQGSEA. The CDR3 length is 16 residues. J lost 6 bases, V lost 3 bases, and 13 bases had no gene match. CDR3 loop: CSVDPPGLENGNEQFF. CDR3 nucleotides: TGCAGCGTTGATCCTCCGGGACTAGAAAATGGCAATGAGCAGTTCTTC.

This sequence joins TRBV18 and TRBJ2-1; D is perhaps TRBD1 or TRBD2 (5 bases each). The CDR3 is 16 amino acids. CDR1 is KGHSH, CDR2 LQKENI, per germline. Trimming took off 3 bases at V and 10 bases at J, with 22 bases between the two ends. CDR3 loop: CASSPRVGTATGEQFF. The DNA for the CDR3 is TGTGCCAGCTCACCTAGGGTGGGGACGGCTACGGGGGAGCAGTTCTTC.

The CDR3 sequence: CASSPRQGANEKLFF. The CDR3 DNA sequence: TGTGCCAGCAGCCCAAGACAGGGGGCAAATGAAAAACTGTTTTTT. The genes are TRBV4-2 and TRBJ1-4; TRBD1 aligns across 10 bases. Looked up from germline, CDR1 is LGHNA and CDR2 is YNFKEQ. The J segment lost 5 bases and the V segment lost 4 bases, leaving 4 bases of the junction unmatched. The CDR3 spans 15 residues.

The chain joins TRBV5-6 to TRBJ2-7; TRBD2 might be the D (6 bases). Trimming pared 5 bases from V and 1 base from J, leaving 16 bases between. Germline V gene lookup returns CDR1 SGHDT and CDR2 YYEEEE. This CDR3 has 15 residues. This CDR3 is CASSYKWRDSYEQYF. CDR3 bases: TGTGCCAGCAGTTATAAGTGGAGGGATTCCTACGAGCAGTACTTC.

The rearrangement uses TRBV28 and TRBJ2-7, with 10 positions matching TRBD2. The CDR3 length is 16 residues. Germline trimming cut 1 base from V and 5 bases from J; bases unmatched to any gene: 8. From germline, CDR1 is MDHEN and CDR2 SYDVKM. CDR3 region: CASSLLPGLAKHEQYF. Written as DNA, the CDR3 is TGTGCCAGCAGTTTATTACCGGGACTAGCGAAACACGAGCAGTACTTC. Full variable domain (rest looked up from reference TRBV28 and TRBJ2-7): DVKVTQSSRYLVKRTGEKVFLECVQDMDHENMFWYRQDPGLGLRLIYFSYDVKMKEKGDIPEGYSVSREKKERFSLILESASTNQTSMYLCASSLLPGLAKHEQYFGPGTRLTVT.

The rearrangement joins TRBV5-1 to TRBJ1-2, with TRBD1 matching 8 bases. Trimming took 3 bases from V and 5 from J; bases not matched to a gene: 15. The germline V gene has CDR1 SGHRS and CDR2 YFSETQ. The CDR3 is 17 residues long. CDR3 nucleotides: TGCGCCAGCAGCTCCGGGACAGGTCCCCCGTTGATATATGGCTACACCTTC. Protein sequence: CASSSGTGPPLIYGYTF. Drawing the rest from reference TRBV5-1 and TRBJ1-2, the complete variable domain is KAGVTQTPRYLIKTRGQQVTLSCSPISGHRSVSWYQQTPGQGLQFLFEYFSETQRNKGNFPGRFSGRQFSNSRSEMNVSTLELGDSALYLCASSSGTGPPLIYGYTFGSGTRLTVV.